A single T cell receptor beta chain is shown here with its context. This entry belongs to a study of cytomegalovirus exposure and HLA in healthy donors. Amplification used 60 Vbeta primers and 13 Jbeta primers. The table came from immunoSEQ multiplex PCR; TCRdb's copy has only in-frame clones and leaves some out. Of approximately 160,000 clones in the sample, 80% to 85% were seen once. The receptor's source is a man aged 45-65 years in good health and CMV-seropositive. Sequenced sample: PBMCs.

The CDR3 DNA follows: TGCGCCAGCAGCCCAGTCGGGAGAAATCAGCCCCAGCATTTT. Protein: CASSPVGRNQPQHF. The chain has TRBV4-1 and TRBJ1-5, with D hard to call. This CDR3 comprises 14 residues. The V end lost 4 bases, the J end lost 4 bases, and 11 bases lay between the germline ends. Germline CDR1 MGHRA, CDR2 YSYEKL.